This entry concerns a single TCR beta chain. Its antigen is not known. These data originate in a study of PD-1 blockade in classical Hodgkin lymphoma. Study-wide background: With a 2-week interval, patients received intravenous nivolumab at 3 mg/kg. Study results and limitations: In CD4+ cells, TCR diversity went up significantly by C4D1, but in CD8+ cells it did not. Repertoires differed for reasons still undefined, possibly disease activity or prior therapy.

With no exception, relapse followed autologous stem cell transplantation in all patients, and brentuximab vedotin exposure varied. Germline V gene sequence: CDR1 KGHSH, CDR2 LQKENI. This CDR3 has 17 amino acids. V lost 3 bases and J lost 5, with 23 bases in between. Assay used: immunoSEQ multiplex PCR; TCRdb lists only in-frame clones, some missing. Found here are about 15,000 clones, roughly 60% of them singletons; the top ten hold around 8%. Sequenced here: peripheral blood mononuclear cells (PBMCs), sampled before the second cycle of nivolumab. This TCR came from a human donor with classical Hodgkin lymphoma. The chain recombines TRBV18 with TRBJ2-7; D is perhaps TRBD1 or TRBD2 (7 bases each). CDR3 amino acids: CASSPQGGDPRLHEQYF. The CDR3 bases are TGTGCCAGCTCACCGCAGGGGGGGGACCCCAGGCTTCACGAGCAGTACTTC. The full variable domain, with the rest looked up from reference TRBV18 and TRBJ2-7, is NAGVMQNPRHLVRRRGQEARLRCSPMKGHSHVYWYRQLPEEGLKFMVYLQKENIIDESGMPKERFSAEFPKEGPSILRIQQVVRGDSAAYFCASSPQGGDPRLHEQYFGPGTRLTVT.